The source of this TCR beta chain is a study of PD-L1 blockade in urothelial cancer. At the level of the study: The patients first took atezolizumab in 2014, receiving 1,200 mg intravenously every 3 weeks. A median blood sample held roughly 150,000 T cells and tens of thousands of unique TCRs. Study findings and constraints: It was durable-benefit patients whose tumor-associated blood clones expanded more at 3 weeks.

Assay: immunoSEQ multiplex PCR; the TCRdb copy retains only in-frame clones and omits some. The profile shows 20,000 to 30,000 clones, 70% to 90% of them singletons. V dropped 0 bases and J dropped 0 bases, with 5 bases sitting between them. CDR3 length: 14 residues. Germline V CDR1 and CDR2: MNHEY, SVGAGI. Every patient provided from 1 to 8 samples, collected pretreatment and on-treatment. This clone appeared a single time. The antigen remains undetermined. The receptor was derived from a man in his sixties with urothelial cancer. The chain is built from TRBV6-5 and TRBJ1-2; D gene ambiguous. The sequencing here drew on PBMCs, taken around atezolizumab (anti-PD-L1) treatment. CDR3 nucleotides: TGTGCCAGCAGTTACTCGGCAGCTAACTATGGCTACACCTTC. Amino acid sequence: CASSYSAANYGYTF.